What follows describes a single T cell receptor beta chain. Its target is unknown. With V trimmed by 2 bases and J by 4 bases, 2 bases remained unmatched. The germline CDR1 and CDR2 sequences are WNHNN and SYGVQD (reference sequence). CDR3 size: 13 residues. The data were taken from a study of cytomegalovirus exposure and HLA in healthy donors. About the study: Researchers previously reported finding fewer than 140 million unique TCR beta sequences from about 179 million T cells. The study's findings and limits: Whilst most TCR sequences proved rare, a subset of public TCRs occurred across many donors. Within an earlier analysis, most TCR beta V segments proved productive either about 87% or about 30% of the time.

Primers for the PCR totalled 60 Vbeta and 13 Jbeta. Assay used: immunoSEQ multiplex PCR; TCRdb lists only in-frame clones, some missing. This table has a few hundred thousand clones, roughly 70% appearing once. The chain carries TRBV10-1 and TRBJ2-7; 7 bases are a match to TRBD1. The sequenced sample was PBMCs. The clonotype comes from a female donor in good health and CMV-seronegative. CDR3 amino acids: CASSEGTAYEQYF. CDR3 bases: TGCGCCAGCAGTGAGGGGACAGCTTACGAGCAGTACTTC.